These T cell receptor beta chains were read from a single sample in a study of blood T cell repertoires in COVID-19. Sequenced by immunoSEQ multiplex PCR; TCRdb stores in-frame clones only, minus some. The sample shows roughly 190,000 clones, around nine tenths of them seen only once. The sequenced material came from peripheral blood. The receptors stem from a man between 25 and 39 years old with acute or convalescent COVID-19. CDR3s include the opening cysteine and the closing phenylalanine or tryptophan. Each record gives: J gene, D gene, clone size, V gene, CDR3 protein, CDR3 DNA. D genes are given only for firm matches. Clone size, where shown, is once, few, many, or a class for clones that have expanded.

>TRBJ1-6|-|-|TRBV2
CASRDSPNSPLHF
TGTGCCAGCAGAGACAGCCCTAATTCACCCCTCCACTTT
>TRBJ1-2|-|-|TRBV29-1
CSVVVGYGYTF
TGCAGCGTTGTTGTCGGCTATGGCTACACCTTC
>TRBJ2-3|-|-|TRBV21-1
CASSLRDRGDTQYF
TGTGCCAGCAGTCTCCGGGACAGGGGAGATACGCAGTATTTT
>TRBJ2-7|-|-|TRBV7-9
CASSPQGSHEQYF
TGTGCCAGCAGCCCTCAGGGTAGCCACGAGCAGTACTTC
>TRBJ2-5|-|-|TRBV7-3
CASSWSNQETQYF
TGTGCCAGCAGCTGGTCTAACCAAGAGACCCAGTACTTC
>TRBJ2-7|-|-|TRBV28
CASSRQVAYEQYF
TGTGCCAGCAGTCGACAGGTAGCCTACGAGCAGTACTTC
>TRBJ2-2|TRBD2|-|TRBV2
CASRAGTSGAGELFF
TGTGCCAGCAGGGCAGGGACTAGCGGGGCCGGGGAGCTGTTTTTT
>TRBJ1-5|-|few|TRBV15
CATSRDHRVQHF
TGTGCCACCAGCAGAGACCACAGGGTACAGCATTTT
>TRBJ2-1|TRBD1|-|TRBV28
CASRREGRGNFGEQFF
TGTGCCAGCAGACGAGAGGGCAGGGGGAATTTCGGTGAGCAGTTCTTC
>TRBJ2-7|-|-|TRBV10-1
CASSGGSPGGEQYF
TGCGCCAGCAGTGGCGGGTCTCCTGGAGGCGAGCAGTACTTC
>TRBJ1-2|-|few|TRBV28
CATRQSNYYGYTF
TGTGCCACCAGACAGTCAAATTACTATGGCTACACCTTC
>TRBJ1-1|-|-|TRBV18
CASSPIPGSNTEAFF
TGTGCCAGCTCACCAATACCCGGGTCGAACACTGAAGCTTTCTTT
>TRBJ2-5|TRBD1|once|TRBV3-1/TRBV3-2
CASRTQGRETQYF
TGTGCCAGCAGAACACAGGGGAGAGAGACCCAGTACTTC
>TRBJ2-2|TRBD2|-|TRBV19
CASSHHGTSGKITGELFF
TGTGCCAGTAGCCATCACGGGACTAGCGGAAAGATCACCGGGGAGCTGTTTTTT
>TRBJ1-5|TRBD1|-|TRBV9
CASSNQGDPQHF
TGTGCCAGCAGCAACCAGGGGGACCCCCAGCATTTT
>TRBJ2-1|TRBD1|-|TRBV24-1
CATSDRAGAGTGGRVEQFF
TGTGCCACCAGTGACCGTGCCGGAGCCGGGACAGGGGGCCGTGTAGAGCAGTTCTTC
>TRBJ1-4|-|-|TRBV5-1
CASKEGSRATNEKLFF
TGCGCCAGCAAGGAGGGCTCACGGGCAACTAATGAAAAACTGTTTTTT
>TRBJ2-1|-|once|TRBV12-3/TRBV12-4
CASSIDWREQFF
TGTGCCAGCTCAATTGACTGGCGAGAGCAGTTCTTC
>TRBJ1-4|-|once|TRBV5-1
CASTLGGTQGEKLFF
TGCGCCAGCACGTTGGGGGGAACCCAGGGAGAAAAACTGTTTTTT